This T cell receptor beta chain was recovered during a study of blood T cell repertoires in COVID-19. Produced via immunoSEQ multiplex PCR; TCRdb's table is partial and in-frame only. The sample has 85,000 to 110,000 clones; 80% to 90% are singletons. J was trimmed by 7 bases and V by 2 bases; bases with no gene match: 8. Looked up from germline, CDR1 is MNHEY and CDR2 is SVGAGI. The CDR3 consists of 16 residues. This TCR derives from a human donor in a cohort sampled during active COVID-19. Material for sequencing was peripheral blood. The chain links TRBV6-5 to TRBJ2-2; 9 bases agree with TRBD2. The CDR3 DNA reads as TGTGCCAGCAGTTACGAGGCGGGAGGGGTTGGCGGGGAGCTGTTTTTT. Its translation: CASSYEAGGVGGELFF.